Following are 3 T cell receptor beta chains from one sample sequenced in a study of shared clonotypes between healthy human individuals. Sequencing used immunoSEQ multiplex PCR; TCRdb keeps in-frame clones, though not all of them. The sample lists about 2 million clones; 85% to 95% were seen once. The specimen was naive CD4+ T cells sorted from blood. Subset of the sample: CD45RA+ positively selected. Receptors originate from a man younger than 30 in good health.

The rearrangement uses TRBV6-1 and TRBJ2-7; D possibly corresponds to TRBD1 (6 bases). The germline gives CDR1 MNHNS, CDR2 SASEGT. The CDR3 runs to 13 residues. Trimming removed 8 bases at V and 1 base at J, with 12 bases between. The CDR3: CASSGHRSYEQYF. The CDR3 DNA sequence: TGTGCCAGCTCGGGACACCGATCCTACGAGCAGTACTTC.

The rearrangement uses TRBV4-3 and TRBJ1-1; D unclear. Germline V gene lookup returns CDR1 LGHNA and CDR2 YSLEER. The V gene lost 0 bases and the J gene lost 0 bases, with 11 bases spanning the gap. The CDR3 consists of 16 residues. The CDR3 protein is CASSQDLGQMNTEAFF. CDR3 DNA: TGCGCCAGCAGCCAAGATCTAGGGCAGATGAACACTGAAGCTTTCTTT.

The table lists this clone with a few counts. One junction end does not reproduce the germline sequence, and a read error may be involved. The gene calls are TRBV4-1 and TRBJ1-5; D remains unclear. This CDR3 has 15 amino acids. CDR1 is MGHRA and CDR2 is YSYEKL in the germline V gene. The CDR3 loop is CASSQVSPSNQPQHF. The CDR3 DNA sequence: TGCGCCAGCAGCCAAGTATCACCCAGCAACCAGCCCCAGCATTTT.